Here is one TCR beta chain with its context. What it recognizes is unknown. The data belong to a study of cytomegalovirus exposure and HLA in healthy donors. Broader study findings: Most of the TCR beta V segments (in an earlier analysis) were productive either about 87% or about 30% of the time. A later analysis associated 15,000 to 20,000 TCR beta sequences with HLA alleles at a 0.05 false discovery rate. Donor immune exposure was known only as CMV serostatus.

A multiplex PCR was run with 60 Vbeta primers and 13 Jbeta primers. This table comes from immunoSEQ multiplex PCR, and its TCRdb copy is limited to in-frame clones, with some not included. The sample has some 140,000 clones, 70% to 80% seen once; the top ten hold 6.5%. Sequences were obtained from PBMCs. This clonotype was obtained from a man aged 35 to 55 in good health and CMV-seropositive.

Here the CDR3 DNA reads TGTGCCAGTAGTAGGCCCGGGGGCTACGAGCAGTACTTC. The encoded protein is CASSRPGGYEQYF. This sequence joins TRBV19 and TRBJ2-7; weak D call: TRBD2 (6 bases). The CDR3 spans 13 residues. The V gene's germline CDR1 is LNHDA and CDR2 SQIVND (reference sequence). V lost 4 bases and J 3 bases, leaving 10 bases between the germline ends. The entire variable domain, with the rest obtained from reference TRBV19 and TRBJ2-7, is as follows: DGGITQSPKYLFRKEGQNVTLSCEQNLNHDAMYWYRQDPGQGLRLIYYSQIVNDFQKGDIAEGYSVSREKKESFPLTVTSAQKNPTAFYLCASSRPGGYEQYFGPGTRLTVT.